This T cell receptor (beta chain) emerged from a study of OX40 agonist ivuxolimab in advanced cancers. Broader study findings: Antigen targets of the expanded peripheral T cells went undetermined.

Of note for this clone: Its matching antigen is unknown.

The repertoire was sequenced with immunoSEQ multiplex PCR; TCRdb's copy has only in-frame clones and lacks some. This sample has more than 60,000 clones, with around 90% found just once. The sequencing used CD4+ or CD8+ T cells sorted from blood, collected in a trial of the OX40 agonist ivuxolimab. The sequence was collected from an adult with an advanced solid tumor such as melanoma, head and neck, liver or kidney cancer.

CDR3 amino acids: CASRYSTVNTGELFF. The CDR3 DNA reads as TGTGCCAGCAGATATTCCACAGTGAACACCGGGGAGCTGTTTTTT. The chain carries TRBV6-5 and TRBJ2-2; D not resolved. CDR1 and CDR2 from the germline V gene are MNHEY and SVGAGI. The V and J ends lost 6 bases and 1 base respectively, with 12 bases between them. The CDR3 runs to 15 residues.